The text below deals with one TCR beta chain. It has no known antigen specificity. No much larger clone exists at a distance of one base, and base qualities are not known. The germline V gene sets CDR1 to MNHEY and CDR2 to SVGAGI. V is shortened by 6 bases, J by 0 bases, and the region joining them spans 15 bases. The CDR3 runs 15 amino acids, cysteine and phenylalanine included. CDR3 DNA only is kept here, 45 bases in frame from base 1. Samples from volunteer blood donors who had recovered from COVID-19 were contributed by a second Seattle source. Each collaborating institution followed its own protocols to collect whole blood in K2EDTA tubes. For TCRbeta analysis, collaborators shipped samples in one of three forms: frozen whole blood, isolated PBMCs, or DNA extracted from either of those sample types. The sample belongs to a study of blood T cell repertoires in COVID-19 (dated by TCRdb to 2020 to 2021). The study in broad terms: Collaborator samples came from the United States, Italy and Spain and covered acute and convalescent phases of COVID-19. Deeply sampled blood TCRbeta repertoires from subjects exposed to, actively infected with, or recovered from COVID-19 were included in the dataset. The samples were drawn from two sources: the first 160 participants of the ongoing ImmuneRACE study, and 950 to 1,500 subjects contributed by 6 global collaborators. A de-identified subject ID, COVID-19 status, age in years and sex were almost always included in the sample metadata. The repertoires were made available in a free public database intended to serve as a resource for research on the immune response to SARS-CoV-2. Where HLA class I and class II types were available, the types were taken from metadata supplied by the sample provider, not from assay-based typing. The material from the prospective study consisted of cDNA or gDNA derived from T cells, B-cell-depleted T cells, or PBMCs. Broader findings and caveats from the paper: The quantity of clinical and demographic metadata differed by source and by participant and was supplied without curation.

The immunoSEQ Assay, a bias-controlled multiplex PCR, was used to amplify TCRbeta CDR3 regions from genomic DNA. Under the source paper's analysis protocol: The number of nucleated cells in each sample was estimated by amplification of reference gene primers within the assay. To quantify the absolute abundance of each unique TCRbeta CDR3 rearrangement, sequence reads were collapsed and filtered. For each sample, productive Simpson clonality was calculated by taking the square root of Simpson's diversity index across productive rearrangements. TCRdb obtained this table from immuneACCESS and retained in-frame rearrangements with V and J assigned. These tables miss some clones; where compared with another copy, unresolved V genes account for less than half of the shortfall, and the remainder is unexplained. The V and J calls and clone size come from that table; D and trimming were worked out from the DNA. Present in this sample are a few hundred thousand clones, roughly 86% of which were seen just once. The biggest ten clones account for over 2% of the sample.

The sequence joins TRBV6-5 to TRBJ2-7; a weak D assignment points to TRBD1 (5 bases agree). The receptor was isolated from a woman aged 25-40 years who had recovered from COVID-19. The sequencing sample was made of peripheral blood. The DNA is TGTGCCAGCAGCGGCGACAGTCCAAGCTCCTACGAGCAGTACTTC. This encodes CASSGDSPSSYEQYF.